The clone carrying this TCR beta chain was seen a few times. One entry per CDR3 protein results from TCRdb running MiXCR on the multiplex PCR reads. The data show 150,000 to 200,000 distinct CDR3 sequences, with 30% to 35% seen just once and around 4.5% held by the top ten. The data were obtained in a study of breast tumors, draining lymph nodes, adjacent tissues. This CDR3 contains 15 residues. The V gene lost 6 bases and the J gene lost 2 bases, with 17 bases spanning the gap. The lymph nodes were axillary draining lymph nodes from breast cancer patients. Source material: axillary lymph node tissue. The receptor was isolated from a female donor with breast cancer. Some clones in this sample may be carry-over from other donors' samples. The chain joins TRBV12-3 or TRBV12-4 to TRBJ2-7, with D perhaps being TRBD1 or TRBD2 (5 bases each). CDR3 in DNA: TGTGCCAGCAGAAACGGGGCAGGGCGGGCCTACGAGCAGTACTTC. Residues: CASRNGAGRAYEQYF.